The clone carrying this T cell receptor (beta chain) has more than one count but fewer than ten. Its antigen is unidentified. Germline V lookup: CDR1 MGHDK, CDR2 SYGVNS. V was trimmed by 2 bases and J by 4 bases, leaving 3 bases between them. The length of the CDR3 is 12 residues. The sample comes from a study of T cells in Graves' hyperthyroidism and ophthalmopathy. Overall study results and limits: Ophthalmopathy could be told apart from stable hyperthyroidism with a 13 V-J model. The model foresaw ophthalmopathy a median roughly 6.3 months prior to onset. Blood also held most thyroid clonotypes expanded beyond 0.001.

RNA transcripts provided the source from which TCR beta CDR3 regions were amplified. The HTBI primer set was used in a first-round RT-PCR of the TCR CDR3. TCRdb reprocessed the multiplex PCR reads via MiXCR and lists one record per CDR3 protein. The sample comprises about 580,000 distinct CDR3 sequences, around 42% of which are singletons, and roughly 7.7% rests with the top ten. Stability of Graves' hyperthyroidism was defined as absent ophthalmopathy progression within 18 months. The rearrangement joins TRBV25-1 to TRBJ2-1; no clear D gene. Sequenced material: peripheral blood or thyroid tissue (not recorded which). The sequence was collected from a woman in her late teens or twenties with Graves' hyperthyroidism. The CDR3 DNA reads as TGTGCCAGCAGTGAACGATACAATGAGCAGTTCTTC. Protein: CASSERYNEQFF.